The 19 T cell receptor beta chains below come from one sample, sequenced in a study of PD-L1 blockade in urothelial cancer. Libraries were prepared by immunoSEQ multiplex PCR; TCRdb keeps only in-frame clonotypes and omits some of them. This repertoire shows about 93,000 clones, around 91% found once; its top ten account for under 2%. The time point denotes: pretreatment peripheral blood. The input for sequencing was PBMCs, taken around atezolizumab (anti-PD-L1) treatment. These receptors all stem from a man in his sixties with urothelial cancer.

The chain joins TRBV5-1 to TRBJ2-1; 10 bases line up with TRBD1. The length of the CDR3 is 16 residues. Germline CDR1 and CDR2: SGHRS and YFSETQ. V shed 5 bases, J shed 1 base, and the junction held 6 bases outside the gene matches. The CDR3 reads CASRQTGGASYNEQFF. As DNA, the CDR3 is TGCGCCAGCAGACAGACAGGGGGCGCTTCCTACAATGAGCAGTTCTTC.

CDR3 amino acids: CASSSGVSRQPQHF. The CDR3 DNA sequence: TGTGCCAGCAGTTCAGGGGTATCACGCCAGCCCCAGCATTTT. This chain connects TRBV28 to TRBJ1-5, with a possible D match to TRBD1 (6 bases). V was shortened by 4 bases and J by 7 bases, with 14 bases between the two germline ends. The CDR3 sequence is 14 residues long. Germline loops: CDR1 MDHEN, CDR2 SYDVKM.

The J gene is TRBJ2-1, the V gene TRBV19; 7 nucleotides line up with TRBD1. This CDR3 is 15 amino acids long. The trim removed 5 bases at V and 8 bases at J, leaving 12 bases unmatched. Germline CDR1 and CDR2: LNHDA and SQIVND (reference sequence). This chain's CDR3 is CASSVRQGEFDEQFF. CDR3 nucleotide sequence: TGTGCCAGTAGTGTTCGACAGGGAGAATTCGATGAGCAGTTCTTC.

The chain couples TRBV7-2 to TRBJ2-3, with a tentative D call TRBD2 (5 bases). The ends were cut back, 1 base at V and 2 bases at J, with 13 bases in the middle. CDR1 is SGHTA, CDR2 FQGNSA, per germline. This CDR3 region has 16 residues. CDR3 sequence: CASSLGPGVNTDTQYF. In DNA form, the CDR3 reads TGTGCCAGCAGCTTAGGCCCCGGGGTCAACACAGATACGCAGTATTTT.

This chain joins TRBV27 and TRBJ1-1, with D hard to call. Per germline, CDR1 MNHEY and CDR2 SMNVEV (reference sequence). Trimming pared 6 bases from V and 0 bases from J, leaving 11 bases between. The CDR3 length is 14 residues. The CDR3 is CASSRREVNTEAFF. Written as DNA, the CDR3 is TGTGCCAGCAGCCGCCGGGAAGTGAACACTGAAGCTTTCTTT.

J is TRBJ2-1 and V is TRBV5-6; weak D call: TRBD1 (5 bases). The length of the CDR3 is 12 residues. Germline V gene data show CDR1 as SGHDT and CDR2 as YYEEEE. V was trimmed by 3 bases and J by 9 bases, leaving 10 bases between them. CDR3 bases: TGTGCCAGCAGCTACCAGGGCAGTGAGCAGTTCTTC. Protein product: CASSYQGSEQFF. The full variable domain, rest sourced from reference TRBV5-6 and TRBJ2-1, is DAGVTQSPTHLIKTRGQQVTLRCSPKSGHDTVSWYQQALGQGPQFIFQYYEEEERQRGNFPDRFSGHQFPNYSSELNVNALLLGDSALYLCASSYQGSEQFFGPGTRLTVL.

The chain uses TRBV9 and TRBJ2-1; D is undetermined. V was cut by 2 bases and J by 5 bases, with 8 bases left in between. The CDR3 extends over 13 amino acids. Germline CDR1 reads SGDLS; CDR2 reads YYNGEE. Here the CDR3 reads CASSVAEHNEQFF. The CDR3 bases are TGTGCCAGCAGCGTGGCGGAGCACAATGAGCAGTTCTTC.

The V gene is TRBV28, the J gene TRBJ1-2; 10 nucleotides line up with TRBD1. The germline V gene has CDR1 MDHEN and CDR2 SYDVKM. Trimming removed 6 bases from V and 8 bases from J; junction bases left unmatched: 6. This CDR3 is 13 amino acids long. The CDR3 here is CASRPTGGGGYTF. CDR3 nucleotide sequence: TGTGCCAGCAGACCGACAGGGGGCGGCGGCTACACCTTC.

V gene TRBV7-9 combines with J gene TRBJ1-2, with unresolved D. The V gene's germline CDR1 is SEHNR and CDR2 FQNEAQ (reference sequence). The CDR3 totals 17 residues. Trimming took 5 bases from V and 5 from J, leaving 24 bases between them. CDR3 residues: CASSATDWGYTEYGYTF. In DNA form, the CDR3 reads TGTGCCAGCAGCGCGACGGACTGGGGTTATACTGAATATGGCTACACCTTC.

The V and J genes are TRBV5-1 and TRBJ2-2; 11 nucleotides align to TRBD2. Trimming at V came to 1 base and at J to 6 bases, leaving 2 bases not matched to a gene. The CDR3 is 15 amino acids. CDR1 and CDR2 (germline): SGHRS, YFSETQ. The CDR3 sequence is CASSLSLAGAGELFF. The CDR3 DNA follows: TGCGCCAGCAGCTTGTCACTAGCGGGAGCCGGGGAGCTGTTTTTT.

This chain connects TRBV2 to TRBJ1-3; maybe TRBD1 (5 bases). CDR1 is SNHLY, CDR2 FYNNEI, per germline. Trimming left V 1 base short and J 8 bases short, with 18 bases between. There are 16 residues in the CDR3. CDR3 DNA sequence: TGTGCCAGCAGTGAAGGCGACAGTGGAATGTCGGACACCATATATTTT. Amino acids: CASSEGDSGMSDTIYF. The entire variable domain, with the rest obtained from reference TRBV2 and TRBJ1-3, is as follows: EPEVTQTPSHQVTQMGQEVILRCVPISNHLYFYWYRQILGQKVEFLVSFYNNEISEKSEIFDDQFSVERPDGSNFTLKIRSTKLEDSAMYFCASSEGDSGMSDTIYFGEGSWLTVV.

V and J are TRBV5-1 and TRBJ2-1, with D possibly being TRBD2 (6 bases). This CDR3 is built from 14 residues. Looked up from germline, CDR1 is SGHRS and CDR2 is YFSETQ. Trimming shortened V by 4 bases and J by 5 bases, and 13 bases separated the two germline ends. This CDR3 reads CASSAWREDNEQFF. CDR3 DNA sequence: TGCGCCAGCAGCGCATGGAGGGAGGACAATGAGCAGTTCTTC.

This clone has only one observation. The chain is built from TRBV9 and TRBJ2-1; 9 bases are shared with TRBD2. CDR1 SGDLS and CDR2 YYNGEE come from the germline V gene. J gave up 6 bases and V 0 bases, and 10 bases lay outside the gene matches. CDR3 size: 17 residues. Here the CDR3 reads CASSVDARGGPGNEQFF. CDR3 DNA sequence: TGTGCCAGCAGCGTAGACGCGCGGGGGGGCCCAGGCAATGAGCAGTTCTTC.

The chain has TRBV7-2 and TRBJ1-2; 7 nucleotides agree with TRBD1. Trimming took 4 bases from V and 3 from J; bases not matched to a gene: 5. Germline CDR1 and CDR2: SGHTA and FQGNSA. This CDR3 has 14 amino acids. The CDR3: CASSSTGADYGYTF. CDR3 bases: TGTGCCAGCAGCTCCACAGGGGCAGACTATGGCTACACCTTC.

This chain uses TRBV7-9 with TRBJ1-6; the D is unclear. This CDR3 spans 16 amino acids. CDR1 is SEHNR, CDR2 FQNEAQ, per germline (reference sequence). With 7 bases removed from V and 6 bases from J, the gap between germline ends came to 19 bases. DNA of the CDR3: TGTGCCAGCATCCGTGGTGGAGGGAACACTAATTCACCCCTCCACTTT. This codes for CASIRGGGNTNSPLHF.

The J gene is TRBJ2-7, the V gene TRBV25-1, with 7 bases identical to TRBD1. With V trimmed by 6 bases and J by 7 bases, 6 bases remained unmatched. This CDR3 comprises 12 residues. Germline V gene lookup returns CDR1 MGHDK and CDR2 SYGVNS. The CDR3 nucleotides are TGTGCCAGCAGGAGGGGGCTAGGGGAGCAGTACTTC. Translating gives CASRRGLGEQYF.

The rearrangement uses TRBV6-1 and TRBJ1-6; 8 bases are shared with TRBD1. In germline, CDR1 is MNHNS, CDR2 SASEGT. This CDR3 is built from 13 residues. Unmatched junction bases numbered 3, after V lost 4 bases and J lost 10 bases. CDR3 sequence: CASSGYRGSPLHF. CDR3 in DNA: TGTGCCAGCAGTGGATACAGGGGGTCACCCCTCCACTTT.

The chain recombines TRBV7-9 with TRBJ2-7; D uncertain. There are 14 residues in the CDR3. Germline CDR1 SEHNR, CDR2 FQNEAQ (reference sequence). V was trimmed by 9 bases and J by 3 bases, leaving 18 bases between them. This chain's CDR3 is CAREKSHRIYEQYF. CDR3 DNA sequence: TGTGCCAGAGAAAAATCACACCGAATCTACGAGCAGTACTTC. Using reference TRBV7-9 and TRBJ2-7 for the parts outside the CDR3, the full variable domain is DTGVSQNPRHKITKRGQNVTFRCDPISEHNRLYWYRQTLGQGPEFLTYFQNEAQLEKSRLLSDRFSAERPKGSFSTLEIQRTEQGDSAMYLCAREKSHRIYEQYFGPGTRLTVT.

The chain has TRBV6-6 and TRBJ2-7, with 7 bases identical to TRBD2. The CDR3 consists of 14 residues. V lost 8 bases to trimming and J lost 1 base; unmatched junction nucleotides: 8. CDR1 is MNHNY and CDR2 is SVGAGI in the germline V gene (reference sequence). CDR3 residues: CASGLGGGSYEQYF. The CDR3 DNA is TGTGCCAGCGGGCTGGGGGGGGGTTCCTACGAGCAGTACTTC.